Below are 32 T cell receptor beta chains sequenced from a single sample in a study of cytomegalovirus exposure and HLA in healthy donors. Primers: 60 Vbeta forward and 13 Jbeta reverse. Repertoires were generated with immunoSEQ multiplex PCR, while TCRdb's copy carries only in-frame clones and drops some. Of fewer than 200,000 clones detected, less than 85% appear once; the ten largest clones hold 1.5%. Material: PBMCs. These TCRs come from a male donor in good health and CMV-seronegative.

The chain employs TRBV7-6 and TRBJ1-3; unclear D gene. Trimming stripped 1 base from V and 7 bases from J, with 5 bases between. The CDR3 totals 12 residues. In germline, CDR1 is SGHVS, CDR2 FNYEAQ. The CDR3 nucleotides read TGTGCCAGCAGCTTAGTCCGGAACACCATATATTTT. Its protein product is CASSLVRNTIYF.

The chain carries TRBV7-9 and TRBJ2-2; 8 bases are a match to TRBD2. There are 16 residues in the CDR3. V lost 5 bases, J lost 4 bases, and 9 bases stayed unmatched. CDR1 and CDR2 (germline): SEHNR, FQNEAQ (reference sequence). The CDR3 coding sequence is TGTGCCAGCAGCCCTTCGGGACTAGGAACCACCGGGGAGCTGTTTTTT. It translates to CASSPSGLGTTGELFF. The full variable domain, in which reference TRBV7-9 and TRBJ2-2 provide the parts outside the CDR3, is DTGVSQNPRHKITKRGQNVTFRCDPISEHNRLYWYRQTLGQGPEFLTYFQNEAQLEKSRLLSDRFSAERPKGSFSTLEIQRTEQGDSAMYLCASSPSGLGTTGELFFGEGSRLTVL.

This chain uses TRBV5-6 with TRBJ2-5, with TRBD2 identical over 7 bases. The J call may be incorrect, as the DNA end agrees better with TRBJ2-7. The CDR3 extends over 14 amino acids. Germline loops: CDR1 SGHDT, CDR2 YYEEEE. CDR3 loop: CASSLKRGTYEQYF. CDR3 bases: TGTGCCAGCAGCTTGAAGCGGGGAACCTACGAGCAGTACTTC.

This chain links TRBV4-1 with TRBJ2-1; 8 bases line up with TRBD1. The CDR3 runs to 17 residues. Germline V gene lookup returns CDR1 MGHRA and CDR2 YSYEKL. The V gene end was trimmed by 2 bases and the J gene end by 7 bases; junction bases not matched to a gene: 13. DNA of the CDR3: TGCGCCAGCAGCCAACTAGACAGGGGTGAGGATAGAAATGAGCAGTTCTTC. This translates into CASSQLDRGEDRNEQFF.

This sequence joins TRBV2 and TRBJ2-5; D perhaps matches TRBD1 (6 bases). The CDR3 extends over 15 amino acids. Germline values: CDR1 SNHLY, CDR2 FYNNEI. The V end was cut by 4 bases, the J end by 0 bases, with 12 bases between. The CDR3 nucleotides read TGTGCCAGCAGTGCCGGGACACCGTACCAAGAGACCCAGTACTTC. It translates to CASSAGTPYQETQYF.

The chain combines TRBV7-6 with TRBJ1-2, with TRBD1 as a possible D gene (6 bases). Looked up from germline, CDR1 is SGHVS and CDR2 is FNYEAQ. The CDR3 loop spans 14 amino acids. V was trimmed by 2 bases and J by 7 bases, leaving 14 bases between them. The CDR3 bases are TGTGCCAGCAGCTTACTCAGGGGCGCTGGTGGCTACACCTTC. It encodes CASSLLRGAGGYTF.

The V and J genes are TRBV15 and TRBJ2-3; TRBD2 matches 7 bases. The germline gives CDR1 LNHNV, CDR2 YYDKDF (reference sequence). This CDR3 comprises 16 residues. V lost 0 bases to trimming and J lost 2 bases; unmatched junction nucleotides: 5. The DNA of the CDR3 is TGTGCCACCAGCAGAGATTTTGCGGGAGCCACAGATACGCAGTATTTT. This gives the protein CATSRDFAGATDTQYF.

V usage is TRBV7-2 and J usage is TRBJ2-3; a possible D gene is TRBD2 (5 bases). The CDR3 runs 14 residues. Trimming took off 5 bases at V and 1 base at J, with 10 bases between the two ends. Germline CDR1 SGHTA, CDR2 FQGNSA. DNA of the CDR3: TGTGCCAGCAGCCCCCAAGCGGGCACAGATACGCAGTATTTT. It codes for CASSPQAGTDTQYF.

The chain links TRBV6-1 to TRBJ1-2; perhaps TRBD1 as D (5 bases). Germline CDR1 and CDR2: MNHNS and SASEGT. The CDR3 spans 13 residues. V lost 6 bases to trimming and J lost 4 bases, with 12 bases between them. The CDR3 DNA reads as TGTGCCAGCAGGGGGGGACCGGTCTATGGCTACACCTTC. This gives the protein CASRGGPVYGYTF.

V is TRBV4-3 and J is TRBJ2-3; D uncertain. V dropped 0 bases and J dropped 5 bases, with 6 bases sitting between them. This CDR3 comprises 13 residues. Per the germline V gene, CDR1 is LGHNA and CDR2 is YSLEER. DNA of the CDR3: TGCGCCAGCAGCCAAGAGGGCCGAGATACGCAGTATTTT. This sequence encodes CASSQEGRDTQYF.

This clone has only one observation. The chain has TRBV30 and TRBJ1-5, with TRBD1 as a possible D gene (5 bases). This CDR3 is 16 amino acids long. Per germline, CDR1 GTSNPN and CDR2 SVGIG (reference sequence). V was shortened by 2 bases and J by 0 bases, with 14 bases between the two germline ends. For the CDR3, the DNA is TGTGCCTGGAGTCGAAAGGGGTCCTATAGCAATCAGCCCCAGCATTTT. This translates into CAWSRKGSYSNQPQHF.

The chain employs TRBV7-6 and TRBJ2-3, with 7 bases that match TRBD2. The trim removed 1 base at V and 0 bases at J, leaving 4 bases unmatched. CDR3 size: 16 residues. Germline V CDR1 and CDR2: SGHVS, FNYEAQ. In DNA form, the CDR3 reads TGTGCCAGCAGCTTAGGTGGCGGGGGAAGCACAGATACGCAGTATTTT. Its translation is CASSLGGGGSTDTQYF.

This clone was seen only once. The V call is TRBV5-1, the J call TRBJ2-7; TRBD1 might be the D (6 bases). Per germline, CDR1 SGHRS and CDR2 YFSETQ. This CDR3 is 15 amino acids long. V dropped 0 bases and J dropped 7 bases, with 17 bases sitting between them. The CDR3 DNA sequence: TGCGCCAGCAGCTTGGTGGCAGGGGTCTCCGGTGAGCAGTACTTC. Encoded protein: CASSLVAGVSGEQYF.

The table lists this clone with a count of one. The genes are TRBV19 and TRBJ1-2; the match to TRBD1 covers 8 bases. Losses at the gene ends were 7 bases for V and 7 bases for J; bases not matched to a gene: 11. Germline assignment: CDR1 LNHDA and CDR2 SQIVND (reference sequence). The CDR3 has 14 amino acids. CDR3 loop: CASTQPQGAGGYTF. The DNA for the CDR3 is TGTGCCAGTACTCAGCCGCAGGGGGCTGGTGGCTACACCTTC.

CDR3 bases: TGTGCCAGCAGCCCATCGGCTAGCGGGCCGCGAGGGGATGAGCAGTTCTTC. Amino acids: CASSPSASGPRGDEQFF. V usage is TRBV7-2 and J usage is TRBJ2-1; 8 positions agree with TRBD2. Germline-derived CDR1 and CDR2 are SGHTA and FQGNSA. The CDR3 is made up of 17 amino acids. Trimming cost V 5 bases and J 8 bases; bases outside gene matches: 17.

The J gene is TRBJ2-5, the V gene TRBV15; TRBD1 matches 9 bases. This CDR3 contains 15 residues. V gave up 2 bases and J gave up 4 bases; unmatched junction bases: 5. The germline V gene encodes CDR1 LNHNV and CDR2 YYDKDF (reference sequence). CDR3 region: CATSRQQGAAETQYF. The CDR3 DNA follows: TGTGCCACCAGCAGACAACAGGGGGCCGCAGAGACCCAGTACTTC.

This clone was detected only once. V gene TRBV11-1 combines with J gene TRBJ2-2; D is undetermined. Looked up from germline, CDR1 is SGHAT and CDR2 is FQDESV (reference sequence). The CDR3 is made up of 16 amino acids. The V end was cut by 5 bases, the J end by 1 base, with 14 bases between. The CDR3 DNA sequence: TGTGCCAGCAGCCGAGGCAGAGAATTGAACACCGGGGAGCTGTTTTTT. Residues: CASSRGRELNTGELFF.

The chain links TRBV7-8 to TRBJ1-1; D remains ambiguous. The germline V and J ends were trimmed by 5 bases and 1 base, with 8 bases remaining between them. The germline CDR1 and CDR2 sequences are SGHVS and FQNEAQ. The CDR3 runs to 13 residues. The CDR3 reads CASSRTRNTEAFF. The CDR3 bases are TGTGCCAGCAGCCGAACCAGGAACACTGAAGCTTTCTTT.

The chain has TRBV5-4 and TRBJ1-2; 7 bases line up with TRBD1. Unmatched junction bases numbered 3, after V lost 4 bases and J lost 3 bases. The germline gives CDR1 SGHNT, CDR2 YYREEE (reference sequence). The CDR3 totals 13 residues. The CDR3 coding sequence is TGTGCCAGCAGCCCTGGACAGGACTATGGCTACACCTTC. It specifies CASSPGQDYGYTF.

On this clone: Mismatch with germline at one junction end may stem from a read error. This same CDR3 is encoded by further DNA sequences in the sample. The rearrangement links TRBV28 to TRBJ1-3; 7 nucleotides match TRBD1. There are 15 residues in the CDR3. Looked up from germline, CDR1 is MDHEN and CDR2 is SYDVKM. CDR3 loop: CASRVGTVSGNTIYF. Here the CDR3 DNA reads TGCGCCAGCAGGGTGGGGACAGTCTCTGGAAACACCATATATTTT.

This clone was counted a single time. This chain links TRBV5-1 with TRBJ2-5, with 9 bases matching TRBD2. Per germline, CDR1 SGHRS and CDR2 YFSETQ. The CDR3 consists of 15 residues. With 0 bases clipped from V and 5 bases from J, the junction kept 5 bases outside the gene matches. The CDR3 reads CASSLGLAEDETQYF. The CDR3 DNA sequence: TGCGCCAGCAGCTTGGGACTAGCGGAGGACGAGACCCAGTACTTC.

The chain combines TRBV19 with TRBJ1-3, with D unresolved. The V and J ends lost 6 bases and 2 bases respectively, with 20 bases between them. Per germline, CDR1 LNHDA and CDR2 SQIVND (reference sequence). This CDR3 has 17 amino acids. The CDR3 DNA is TGTGCCAGTAGCCCGTCTGGCGGGCTGCTGGCTGGAAACACCATATATTTT. This translates into CASSPSGGLLAGNTIYF.

The rearrangement links TRBV7-8 to TRBJ1-5; TRBD1 might be the D (6 bases). V was pared by 1 base and J by 4 bases, with 20 bases between. Germline CDR1 is SGHVS and CDR2 is FQNEAQ. CDR3 length: 18 residues. The CDR3 spells CASSLGGGLEGENQPQHF. The CDR3, as DNA: TGTGCCAGCAGCTTAGGGGGGGGTTTGGAGGGGGAAAATCAGCCCCAGCATTTT. Full variable domain (missing parts from reference TRBV7-8 and TRBJ1-5): GAGVSQSPRYKVAKRGQDVALRCDPISGHVSLFWYQQALGQGPEFLTYFQNEAQLDKSGLPSDRFFAERPEGSVSTLKIQRTQQEDSAVYLCASSLGGGLEGENQPQHFGDGTRLSIL.

This clone was counted between two and nine times. The V gene is TRBV15, the J gene TRBJ1-2; 7 bases match TRBD1. This CDR3 comprises 16 residues. J lost 5 bases, V lost 6 bases, and 15 bases had no gene match. Germline V gives CDR1 LNHNV, CDR2 YYDKDF (reference sequence). The CDR3 loop is CATSSPDRPLQYGYTF. The CDR3 nucleotides are TGTGCCACCAGTTCGCCGGACAGGCCCCTCCAGTATGGCTACACCTTC. The whole variable domain, remainder taken from reference TRBV15 and TRBJ1-2, is DAMVIQNPRYQVTQFGKPVTLSCSQTLNHNVMYWYQQKSSQAPKLLFHYYDKDFNNEADTPDNFQSRRPNTSFCFLDIRSPGLGDTAMYLCATSSPDRPLQYGYTFGSGTRLTVV.

The chain couples TRBV19 to TRBJ2-2; 9 bases map to TRBD2. CDR1 and CDR2 (germline): LNHDA, SQIVND (reference sequence). The CDR3 sequence is 17 residues long. With V trimmed by 6 bases and J by 1 base, 9 bases remained unmatched. The DNA of the CDR3 is TGTGCCAGTAGGTCGGCTAGCGGGAAAGGGAACACCGGGGAGCTGTTTTTT. This encodes CASRSASGKGNTGELFF.

The V and J genes are TRBV5-1 and TRBJ1-4; D is possibly TRBD1 (6 bases). CDR1 and CDR2 (germline): SGHRS, YFSETQ. With 0 bases removed from V and 6 bases from J, the gap between germline ends came to 15 bases. CDR3 length equals 16 residues. CDR3 region: CASSLAGRQGHEKLFF. CDR3 nucleotide sequence: TGCGCCAGCAGCTTGGCCGGAAGGCAGGGGCATGAAAAACTGTTTTTT.

A remark on this clone: The junction departs from germline at one end; a sequencing error may be responsible. This chain joins TRBV7-9 and TRBJ1-1, with D hard to call. Germline V gene sequence: CDR1 SEHNR, CDR2 FQNEAQ (reference sequence). CDR3 length equals 11 residues. Here the CDR3 reads CAGSRGTEAFF. DNA for the CDR3: TGTGCCGGCAGCCGGGGCACTGAAGCTTTCTTT. Filled out from reference TRBV7-9 and TRBJ1-1, the complete variable domain reads DTGVSQNPRHKITKRGQNVTFRCDPISEHNRLYWYRQTLGQGPEFLTYFQNEAQLEKSRLLSDRFSAERPKGSFSTLEIQRTEQGDSAMYLCAGSRGTEAFFGQGTRLTVV.

V and J are TRBV9 and TRBJ2-3, with 12 bases that match TRBD2. In germline, CDR1 is SGDLS, CDR2 YYNGEE. V was pared by 0 bases and J by 7 bases, with 9 bases of the junction left unmatched. CDR3 length: 17 amino acids. CDR3 amino acids: CASSVGLGLAGLYTQYF. The DNA for the CDR3 is TGTGCCAGCAGCGTAGGCCTCGGACTAGCGGGGTTGTATACGCAGTATTTT.

The count of this clone is one. V usage is TRBV5-8 and J usage is TRBJ1-2; D is possibly TRBD1 (6 bases). This CDR3 is built from 13 residues. The V gene's germline CDR1 is SGHTS and CDR2 YDEGEE. V gave up 4 bases and J gave up 4 bases, with 11 bases separating them. DNA of the CDR3: TGTGCCAGCAGCGAGGGCAGGGGCTATGGCTACACCTTC. This translates into CASSEGRGYGYTF.

The rearrangement links TRBV11-1 to TRBJ2-1, with 7 bases aligning to TRBD2. The CDR3 has 17 residues. J lost 4 bases, V lost 2 bases, and 11 bases had no gene match. Germline lookup yields CDR1 SGHAT and CDR2 FQDESV (reference sequence). CDR3 in amino acids: CASSLMLGSGPYNEQFF. The DNA for the CDR3 is TGTGCCAGCAGCTTAATGTTGGGTAGCGGGCCTTACAATGAGCAGTTCTTC.

Concerning this clone itself: Additional DNA sequences in this sample encode the identical CDR3. V usage is TRBV29-1 and J usage is TRBJ1-2; perhaps TRBD1 as D (6 bases). The V gene's germline CDR1 is SQVTM and CDR2 ANQGSEA. The CDR3 is 13 amino acids. V gave up 6 bases and J gave up 0 bases, with 11 bases separating them. CDR3 residues: CSVPGQTNYGYTF. CDR3 nucleotide sequence: TGCAGCGTCCCAGGACAGACTAACTATGGCTACACCTTC.

The rearrangement uses TRBV6-4 and TRBJ2-3; D is possibly TRBD1 (6 bases). CDR1 is MRHNA, CDR2 SNTAGT, per germline. The CDR3 spans 14 residues. Trimming took 5 bases from V and 0 from J, leaving 9 bases between them. CDR3 bases: TGTGCCAGCAGTCCAGGGGTGAGCACAGATACGCAGTATTTT. Its protein product is CASSPGVSTDTQYF.